These 9 T cell receptor beta chains were sequenced from one sample in a study of T cell responses to AZD1222 COVID-19 vaccine. Clones were sequenced by immunoSEQ multiplex PCR, and TCRdb holds only the in-frame ones, with some missing. Seen here are approximately 77,000 clones, about 91% observed once, and the top ten hold approximately 7%. The specimen was peripheral blood, collected on day 0 of MenACWY control vaccination. The source is an adult in good health.

This chain uses TRBV6-2 or TRBV6-3 with TRBJ1-1, with TRBD1 as a possible D gene (5 bases). V was shortened by 1 base and J by 1 base, with 7 bases between the two germline ends. This CDR3 contains 14 residues. Germline CDR1 MNHEY, CDR2 SVGEGT. The CDR3 region is CASSYLGQNTEAFF. The CDR3 bases are TGTGCCAGCAGTTACTTGGGGCAGAACACTGAAGCTTTCTTT.

The V gene is TRBV7-2, the J gene TRBJ1-1; D is ambiguous. V was pared by 4 bases and J by 0 bases, with 6 bases between. Per germline, CDR1 SGHTA and CDR2 FQGNSA. This CDR3 has 13 residues. The CDR3 spells CASSYTLNTEAFF. In nucleotides, the CDR3 is TGTGCCAGCAGCTACACGTTGAACACTGAAGCTTTCTTT.

This chain links TRBV5-5 with TRBJ2-7; D is ambiguous. Germline-derived CDR1 and CDR2 are SGHKS and YYEKEE (reference sequence). The CDR3 runs to 11 residues. Trimming took off 0 bases at V and 6 bases at J, with 4 bases between the two ends. CDR3 protein: CASSLGGEQYF. CDR3 DNA: TGTGCCAGCAGCTTGGGGGGCGAGCAGTACTTC.

J is TRBJ1-4 and V is TRBV13; 9 nucleotides align to TRBD1. J gave up 7 bases and V 5 bases, and 8 bases lay outside the gene matches. The germline V gene has CDR1 PRHDT and CDR2 FYEKMQ (reference sequence). This CDR3 has 15 amino acids. The CDR3 loop is CASSPPGQGSEKLFF. The CDR3 DNA sequence: TGTGCCAGCAGCCCCCCGGGACAGGGATCTGAAAAACTGTTTTTT. Full variable domain (rest looked up from reference TRBV13 and TRBJ1-4): AAGVIQSPRHLIKEKRETATLKCYPIPRHDTVYWYQQGPGQDPQFLISFYEKMQSDKGSIPDRFSAQQFSDYHSELNMSSLELGDSALYFCASSPPGQGSEKLFFGSGTQLSVL.

This clone was observed a single time. V usage is TRBV9 and J usage is TRBJ2-7; the D is unclear. CDR1 SGDLS and CDR2 YYNGEE come from the germline V gene. Trimming removed 0 bases at V and 3 bases at J, with 19 bases between. The CDR3 runs to 17 residues. CDR3 bases: TGTGCCAGCAGCGTAGACTCTGGGTCAGGTGGTGGCTACGAGCAGTACTTC. Amino acids: CASSVDSGSGGGYEQYF.

CDR3 sequence reads: CSVDDPRSAEQYF. Written as DNA, the CDR3 is TGCAGCGTTGACGATCCTAGAAGTGCCGAGCAGTACTTC. This rearrangement joins TRBV29-1 to TRBJ2-7; no reliable D call. CDR1 is SQVTM and CDR2 is ANQGSEA in the germline V gene. This CDR3 region has 13 residues. V dropped 3 bases and J dropped 6 bases, with 15 bases sitting between them.

V and J are TRBV28 and TRBJ1-2; 12 nucleotides line up with TRBD1. Germline CDR1 and CDR2: MDHEN and SYDVKM. The ends lost 6 bases at V and 5 bases at J; junction bases unmatched: 4. The CDR3 is 14 amino acids. CDR3 loop: CASSGTGGGYGYTF. For the CDR3, the DNA is TGTGCCAGCAGCGGGACAGGGGGCGGGTATGGCTACACCTTC.

The chain combines TRBV19 with TRBJ2-2, with D unclear. The germline V gene encodes CDR1 LNHDA and CDR2 SQIVND (reference sequence). The CDR3 is made up of 13 amino acids. Trimming took 5 bases from V and 0 from J, leaving 4 bases between them. This CDR3 is CASSQTNTGELFF. In nucleotides, the CDR3 is TGTGCCAGTAGTCAGACGAACACCGGGGAGCTGTTTTTT. Full variable domain (outside the CDR3, taken from reference TRBV19 and TRBJ2-2): DGGITQSPKYLFRKEGQNVTLSCEQNLNHDAMYWYRQDPGQGLRLIYYSQIVNDFQKGDIAEGYSVSREKKESFPLTVTSAQKNPTAFYLCASSQTNTGELFFGEGSRLTVL.

The genes are TRBV10-3 and TRBJ1-5; unclear D gene. The CDR3 spans 13 residues. Trimming took 0 bases from V and 7 from J, leaving 7 bases between them. Germline CDR1 and CDR2: ENHRY and SYGVKD. The CDR3 loop reads CAISESAGQPQHF. In nucleotides, the CDR3 is TGTGCCATCAGTGAGTCGGCGGGACAGCCCCAGCATTTT.